The 32 T cell receptor beta chains below were found in one sample sequenced in a study of blood T cell repertoires in COVID-19. Libraries were prepared by immunoSEQ multiplex PCR; TCRdb keeps only in-frame clonotypes and omits some of them. The table includes roughly 200,000 clones, 87% detected once. The sample consisted of peripheral blood. These receptors originate from a man aged 55 to 69 who had recovered from COVID-19.

This chain links TRBV6-8 with TRBJ2-5; 10 positions agree with TRBD1. In germline, CDR1 is MNHGY, CDR2 SAAAGT. The CDR3 loop spans 14 amino acids. V lost 1 base and J lost 4; bases outside the gene matches: 0. The CDR3 here is CASSYWTGGETQYF. CDR3 sequence (DNA): TGTGCCAGCAGTTACTGGACAGGGGGAGAGACCCAGTACTTC.

V usage is TRBV6-6 and J usage is TRBJ2-2; 9 bases match TRBD1. The V and J ends lost 5 bases and 7 bases, in that order; junction bases with no gene match: 8. This CDR3 has 15 amino acids. Germline V gives CDR1 MNHNY, CDR2 SVGAGI (reference sequence). The CDR3 is CASSPDRGSGGELFF. The CDR3 coding sequence is TGTGCCAGCAGTCCGGACAGGGGCTCGGGCGGGGAGCTGTTTTTT.

The chain employs TRBV19 and TRBJ1-5; TRBD1 might be the D (6 bases). The CDR3 contains 12 residues. V was clipped by 7 bases and J by 9 bases, with 13 bases between them. The germline gives CDR1 LNHDA, CDR2 SQIVND (reference sequence). The CDR3 nucleotides are TGTGCCAGTACCAGAACAGGGAGGCCCCAGCATTTT. It yields the protein CASTRTGRPQHF.

V usage is TRBV4-1 and J usage is TRBJ2-3; TRBD2 might be the D (6 bases). CDR1 is MGHRA, CDR2 YSYEKL, per germline. V lost 1 base to trimming and J lost 8 bases, with 22 bases between them. This CDR3 is built from 17 residues. The CDR3 protein is CASSQVGGPWSAGTQYF. The CDR3 DNA sequence: TGCGCCAGCAGCCAAGTCGGGGGACCATGGTCGGCGGGTACGCAGTATTTT.

The chain uses TRBV19 and TRBJ2-5; weak D call: TRBD2 (6 bases). V was trimmed by 3 bases and J by 3 bases, leaving 11 bases between them. The CDR3 extends over 14 amino acids. Germline-derived CDR1 and CDR2 are LNHDA and SQIVND (reference sequence). The CDR3 sequence is CASSIGGAEETQYF. CDR3 in DNA: TGTGCCAGTAGTATCGGGGGAGCAGAAGAGACCCAGTACTTC.

The rearrangement joins TRBV5-8 to TRBJ1-2; TRBD1 matches 12 bases. Germline values: CDR1 SGHTS, CDR2 YDEGEE. The J segment lost 8 bases and the V segment lost 0 bases, leaving 2 bases of the junction unmatched. The CDR3 length is 14 residues. Written as DNA, the CDR3 is TGTGCCAGCAGCTTGGCGGGGACAGGGGGCGGCTACACCTTC. The encoded protein is CASSLAGTGGGYTF.

This clone has only one observation. The chain couples TRBV18 to TRBJ2-7, with D possibly TRBD2 on 6 matching bases. This CDR3 comprises 14 residues. Germline V CDR1 and CDR2: KGHSH, LQKENI. V was shortened by 4 bases and J by 7 bases, with 17 bases between the two germline ends. Written as DNA, the CDR3 is TGTGCCAGCTCACTCGGGACGGGCGCGGGGGAGCAGTACTTC. Its protein is CASSLGTGAGEQYF.

The V and J genes are TRBV29-1 and TRBJ1-1; no clear D. Germline V gene lookup returns CDR1 SQVTM and CDR2 ANQGSEA. V gave up 1 base and J gave up 2 bases, with 11 bases separating them. CDR3 length: 14 amino acids. The CDR3 nucleotides read TGCAGCGTTGAAGTTTCCGCTACCAACACTGAAGCTTTCTTT. Protein sequence: CSVEVSATNTEAFF. Based on the CDR3 plus reference TRBV29-1 and TRBJ1-1, the full variable domain is SAVISQKPSRDICQRGTSLTIQCQVDSQVTMMFWYRQQPGQSLTLIATANQGSEATYESGFVIDKFPISRPNLTFSTLTVSNMSPEDSSIYLCSVEVSATNTEAFFGQGTRLTVV.

At least ten counts were recorded for this clone. This rearrangement joins TRBV6-4 to TRBJ2-3; 8 nucleotides agree with TRBD1. Germline V gives CDR1 MRHNA, CDR2 SNTAGT. CDR3 size: 14 residues. V was pared by 3 bases and J by 1 base, with 0 bases of the junction left unmatched. CDR3 in amino acids: CASSEGQGTDTQYF. In DNA form, the CDR3 reads TGTGCCAGCAGTGAGGGACAGGGCACAGATACGCAGTATTTT.

The CDR3 DNA reads as TGTGCCAGCAGCCCACACTTGGCCGCTAGCACCTACGAGCAGTACTTC. Its protein product is CASSPHLAASTYEQYF. This chain connects TRBV9 to TRBJ2-7, with a weak D call TRBD2 (5 bases). The germline V gene encodes CDR1 SGDLS and CDR2 YYNGEE. V lost 4 bases to trimming and J lost 2 bases, with 19 bases between them. The CDR3 length is 16 residues.

The rearrangement uses TRBV2 and TRBJ1-2, with D unclear. V was pared by 7 bases and J by 1 base, with 7 bases between. Germline CDR1 reads SNHLY; CDR2 reads FYNNEI. The CDR3 is 12 residues long. CDR3 sequence reads: CASNSLNYGYTF. The CDR3 nucleotides read TGTGCCAGCAACAGCCTTAACTATGGCTACACCTTC.

The chain links TRBV19 to TRBJ1-5, with 7 bases fitting TRBD1. The CDR3 covers 16 residues. Germline CDR1 reads LNHDA; CDR2 reads SQIVND (reference sequence). J lost 3 bases, V lost 5 bases, and 10 bases had no gene match. The CDR3, as DNA: TGTGCCAGTAGTCTTGACAGGGAGAGGAACAATCAGCCCCAGCATTTT. This sequence encodes CASSLDRERNNQPQHF.

With respect to this clone: Other nucleotide sequences from this sample produce the same CDR3. V and J are TRBV5-4 and TRBJ2-5; D is unclear. The CDR3 contains 14 residues. Per germline, CDR1 SGHNT and CDR2 YYREEE (reference sequence). The V end lost 0 bases, the J end lost 1 base, and 7 bases lay between the germline ends. The CDR3 protein is CASSLAGSQETQYF. CDR3 nucleotide sequence: TGTGCCAGCAGCTTGGCGGGTTCCCAAGAGACCCAGTACTTC. Based on the CDR3 plus reference TRBV5-4 and TRBJ2-5, the full variable domain is ETGVTQSPTHLIKTRGQQVTLRCSSQSGHNTVSWYQQALGQGPQFIFQYYREEENGRGNFPPRFSGLQFPNYSSELNVNALELDDSALYLCASSLAGSQETQYFGPGTRLLVL.

The V gene is TRBV28, the J gene TRBJ2-3, with TRBD2 matching over 9 bases. The CDR3 is made up of 16 amino acids. Germline V gives CDR1 MDHEN, CDR2 SYDVKM. Losses at the gene ends were 3 bases for V and 4 bases for J; bases not matched to a gene: 8. Written as DNA, the CDR3 is TGTGCCAGCAGTTTCTTTGCGGGACTAGCCGCAGATACGCAGTATTTT. Residues: CASSFFAGLAADTQYF.

This chain joins TRBV27 and TRBJ2-4, with TRBD2 identical over 7 bases. In germline, CDR1 is MNHEY, CDR2 SMNVEV (reference sequence). The CDR3 sequence is 13 residues long. V was pared by 3 bases and J by 6 bases, with 2 bases of the junction left unmatched. The CDR3 coding sequence is TGTGCCAGCAGTTTTACTAGCGCAAACATTCAGTACTTC. This sequence encodes CASSFTSANIQYF.

The chain joins TRBV6-5 to TRBJ2-7; 10 nucleotides agree with TRBD2. V dropped 6 bases and J dropped 4; count of bases not matched to a gene: 3. Germline V gene data show CDR1 as MNHEY and CDR2 as SVGAGI. The CDR3 spans 13 residues. CDR3 loop: CASRPSGGYEQYF. CDR3 DNA: TGTGCCAGCAGACCTAGCGGGGGTTACGAGCAGTACTTC.

This chain connects TRBV11-2 to TRBJ1-2; 10 bases agree with TRBD1. The germline V gene encodes CDR1 SGHAT and CDR2 FQNNGV. Trimming at V came to 5 bases and at J to 2 bases, leaving 5 bases not matched to a gene. The CDR3 sequence is 15 residues long. CDR3 coding DNA: TGTGCCAGCAGCCCATGGGACAGGGGAAACTATGGCTACACCTTC. This encodes CASSPWDRGNYGYTF.

This clone was detected only once. This chain joins TRBV10-1 and TRBJ2-1; tentative D call: TRBD2 (5 bases). CDR1 WNHNN and CDR2 SYGVQD come from the germline V gene (reference sequence). The CDR3 sequence is 16 residues long. The V gene lost 3 bases and the J gene lost 7 bases, with 19 bases spanning the gap. DNA for the CDR3: TGCGCCAGCAGTGATTCCGGGATGGTAGTGTTGAATGAGCAGTTCTTC. This encodes CASSDSGMVVLNEQFF.

The rearrangement uses TRBV30 and TRBJ1-3; 7 nucleotides match TRBD1. The germline gives CDR1 GTSNPN, CDR2 SVGIG (reference sequence). The CDR3 spans 15 residues. Trimming removed 3 bases from V and 0 bases from J; junction bases left unmatched: 5. This CDR3 reads CAWRPSGGSGNTIYF. CDR3 coding DNA: TGTGCCTGGAGGCCTTCAGGGGGCTCTGGAAACACCATATATTTT.

The chain carries TRBV5-1 and TRBJ2-5; D may be TRBD2 (5 bases). The CDR3 loop spans 15 amino acids. V lost 0 bases, J lost 5 bases, and 14 bases lay in between. Germline CDR1 SGHRS, CDR2 YFSETQ. CDR3 region: CASSLGALWRETQYF. CDR3 DNA: TGCGCCAGCAGCTTGGGGGCCCTTTGGAGGGAGACCCAGTACTTC. Filled out from reference TRBV5-1 and TRBJ2-5, the complete variable domain reads KAGVTQTPRYLIKTRGQQVTLSCSPISGHRSVSWYQQTPGQGLQFLFEYFSETQRNKGNFPGRFSGRQFSNSRSEMNVSTLELGDSALYLCASSLGALWRETQYFGPGTRLLVL.

The chain couples TRBV27 to TRBJ2-4; TRBD2 is a possible D gene (6 bases). The CDR3 contains 15 residues. Germline values: CDR1 MNHEY, CDR2 SMNVEV (reference sequence). V was pared by 4 bases and J by 2 bases, with 12 bases between. The CDR3 nucleotides are TGTGCCAGCAGTTGGGGGGTGTCAACCAAAAACATTCAGTACTTC. Encoded protein: CASSWGVSTKNIQYF.

The V call is TRBV28, the J call TRBJ1-3, with D perhaps matching TRBD1 (5 bases). CDR1 is MDHEN and CDR2 is SYDVKM in the germline V gene. This CDR3 spans 13 amino acids. V was shortened by 5 bases and J by 4 bases, with 9 bases between the two germline ends. This CDR3 reads CASSKTAGNTIYF. The DNA for the CDR3 is TGTGCCAGCAGTAAGACAGCCGGAAACACCATATATTTT.

The J gene is TRBJ1-2, the V gene TRBV4-2; possible D gene TRBD1, 5 bases. V was trimmed by 3 bases and J by 7 bases, leaving 9 bases between them. Germline V gene data show CDR1 as LGHNA and CDR2 as YNFKEQ. This CDR3 has 12 amino acids. Written as DNA, the CDR3 is TGTGCCAGCAGCCAGCAGGGACTTGGCTACACCTTC. Encoded protein: CASSQQGLGYTF.

This sequence joins TRBV6-1 and TRBJ1-4, with TRBD1 matching over 7 bases. This CDR3 is built from 16 residues. Germline V gene sequence: CDR1 MNHNS, CDR2 SASEGT. Trimming took 4 bases from V and 2 from J; bases not matched to a gene: 7. The CDR3 sequence is CASSAPGTATNEKLFF. In nucleotides, the CDR3 is TGTGCCAGCAGTGCCCCGGGGACAGCCACTAATGAAAAACTGTTTTTT.

The gene calls are TRBV30 and TRBJ1-1, with D uncertain. CDR3 length: 13 residues. The V gene lost 2 bases and the J gene lost 0 bases, with 7 bases spanning the gap. Looked up from germline, CDR1 is GTSNPN and CDR2 is SVGIG (reference sequence). The CDR3 DNA reads as TGTGCCTGGAGTCCGGGGATGAACACTGAAGCTTTCTTT. Translated, it gives CAWSPGMNTEAFF.

The chain couples TRBV3-1 (or the pseudogene TRBV3-2) to TRBJ2-7; 10 positions agree with TRBD1. In germline, CDR1 is LGHDT, CDR2 YNNKEL (reference sequence). Germline trimming cut 3 bases from V and 5 bases from J; bases unmatched to any gene: 4. The CDR3 is made up of 14 amino acids. CDR3 sequence (DNA): TGTGCCAGCAGCCAGCCGACAGGGGGCCACGAGCAGTACTTC. It codes for CASSQPTGGHEQYF.

This chain joins TRBV18 and TRBJ1-5, with 8 bases aligning to TRBD1. Losses at the gene ends were 1 base for V and 6 bases for J; bases not matched to a gene: 2. CDR3 length equals 14 residues. Germline CDR1 reads KGHSH; CDR2 reads LQKENI. DNA of the CDR3: TGTGCCAGCTCACCACAAGGACAGGGTCAGCCCCAGCATTTT. It is translated as CASSPQGQGQPQHF.

The J gene is TRBJ2-3, the V gene TRBV7-2; 9 bases map to TRBD1. The J segment lost 0 bases and the V segment lost 1 base, leaving 2 bases of the junction unmatched. CDR3 length equals 16 residues. The germline gives CDR1 SGHTA, CDR2 FQGNSA. As DNA, the CDR3 is TGTGCCAGCAGCTTAGGGACAGGGGTGAGCACAGATACGCAGTATTTT. Encoded protein: CASSLGTGVSTDTQYF.

The CDR3 nucleotides are TGTGCCAGCAGCTTAAGTCCCGGGAGAGAGACCCAGTACTTC. Translated: CASSLSPGRETQYF. The chain links TRBV7-3 to TRBJ2-5; perhaps TRBD2 as D (6 bases). In germline, CDR1 is SGHTA, CDR2 FQGTGA. V shed 1 base and J shed 4 bases, with 10 bases lying between them. The CDR3 consists of 14 residues.

The rearrangement links TRBV5-1 to TRBJ2-1; 11 nucleotides match TRBD2. CDR3 length: 17 residues. Unmatched junction bases numbered 6, after V lost 0 bases and J lost 4 bases. Germline assignment: CDR1 SGHRS and CDR2 YFSETQ. The CDR3 spells CASSLAPGLAAYNEQFF. The DNA of the CDR3 is TGCGCCAGCAGCTTGGCCCCGGGACTAGCGGCTTACAATGAGCAGTTCTTC.

This clone was observed a single time. The rearrangement uses TRBV7-3 and TRBJ2-1; 12 bases are a match to TRBD2. V was clipped by 4 bases and J by 9 bases; unmatched bases: 13. The germline CDR1 and CDR2 sequences are SGHTA and FQGTGA. This CDR3 comprises 17 residues. This CDR3 is CASSSPPSSGGAVEQFF. As DNA, the CDR3 is TGTGCCAGCAGCTCCCCTCCCTCTAGCGGGGGGGCCGTTGAGCAGTTCTTC.

This chain joins TRBV5-5 and TRBJ2-1; 13 bases agree with TRBD2. With 6 bases clipped from V and 10 bases from J, the junction kept 10 bases outside the gene matches. The V gene's germline CDR1 is SGHKS and CDR2 YYEKEE (reference sequence). This CDR3 contains 15 residues. The CDR3 DNA reads TGTGCCAGCATCCCTTCCGGGACTAGCGGGATGGAGCAGTTCTTC. Its protein is CASIPSGTSGMEQFF.